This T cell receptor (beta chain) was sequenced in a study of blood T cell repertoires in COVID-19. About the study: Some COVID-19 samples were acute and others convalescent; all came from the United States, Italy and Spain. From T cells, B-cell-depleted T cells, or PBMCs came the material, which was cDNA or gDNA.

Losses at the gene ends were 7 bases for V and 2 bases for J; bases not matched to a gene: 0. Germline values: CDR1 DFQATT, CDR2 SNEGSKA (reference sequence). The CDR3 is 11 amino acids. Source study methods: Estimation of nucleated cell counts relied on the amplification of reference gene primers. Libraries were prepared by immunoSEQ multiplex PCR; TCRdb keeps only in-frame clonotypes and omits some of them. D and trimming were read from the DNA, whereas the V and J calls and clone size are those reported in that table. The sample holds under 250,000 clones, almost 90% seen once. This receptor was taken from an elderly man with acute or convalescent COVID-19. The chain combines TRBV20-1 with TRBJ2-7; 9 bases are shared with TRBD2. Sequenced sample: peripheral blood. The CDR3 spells CSGGRAYEQYF. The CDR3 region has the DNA TGCAGTGGCGGGAGGGCCTACGAGCAGTACTTC.